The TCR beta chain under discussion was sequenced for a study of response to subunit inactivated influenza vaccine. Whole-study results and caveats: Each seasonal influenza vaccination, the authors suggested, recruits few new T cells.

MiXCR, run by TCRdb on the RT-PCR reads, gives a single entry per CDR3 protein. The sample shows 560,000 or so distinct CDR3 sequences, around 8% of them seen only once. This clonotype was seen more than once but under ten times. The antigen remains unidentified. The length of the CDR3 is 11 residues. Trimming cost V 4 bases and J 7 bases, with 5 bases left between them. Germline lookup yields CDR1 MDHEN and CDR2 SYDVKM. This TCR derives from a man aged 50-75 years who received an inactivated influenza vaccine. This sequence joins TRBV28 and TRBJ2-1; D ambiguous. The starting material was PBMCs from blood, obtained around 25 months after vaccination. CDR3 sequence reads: CASSSKNEQFF. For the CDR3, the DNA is TGTGCCAGCAGTTCAAAGAATGAGCAGTTCTTC. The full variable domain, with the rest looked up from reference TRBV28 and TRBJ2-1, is DVKVTQSSRYLVKRTGEKVFLECVQDMDHENMFWYRQDPGLGLRLIYFSYDVKMKEKGDIPEGYSVSREKKERFSLILESASTNQTSMYLCASSSKNEQFFGPGTRLTVL.